Each of the 30 T cell receptor beta chains below was sequenced from the same sample in a study of CD8+ T cells in alopecia areata. Sequencing relied on a cDNA template that was reverse transcribed from extracted RNA. Using immunoSEQ multiplex PCR, the repertoire was profiled, and TCRdb retains in-frame clones only, with some absent. The table records about 120,000 clones, roughly two thirds of them present only once. The source material was CD4+ T cells sorted from blood. The receptors here all came from a human donor in good health.

This clone was seen a handful of times. The CDR3 is CAWMKSGGRAYNEQFF. In DNA, the CDR3 is TGTGCCTGGATGAAGAGCGGGGGCCGCGCCTACAATGAGCAGTTCTTC. This chain links TRBV30 with TRBJ2-1; 8 positions agree with TRBD2. Losses at the gene ends were 4 bases for V and 2 bases for J; bases not matched to a gene: 10. This CDR3 is 16 amino acids long. The germline CDR1 and CDR2 sequences are GTSNPN and SVGIG (reference sequence).

The V call is TRBV6-1, the J call TRBJ1-5; 7 bases align to TRBD1. V trimming: 0 bases; J trimming: 5 bases; junction bases outside the gene matches: 7. From germline, CDR1 is MNHNS and CDR2 SASEGT. The length of the CDR3 is 16 residues. The CDR3 DNA reads TGTGCCAGCAGTGAAGCCTCGGGACAGAGATATCAGCCCCAGCATTTT. It codes for CASSEASGQRYQPQHF.

This clone has just a few counts. V usage is TRBV27 and J usage is TRBJ2-6; possible D gene TRBD1, 5 bases. CDR3 length: 14 amino acids. The V gene lost 6 bases and the J gene lost 0 bases, with 6 bases spanning the gap. Germline V lookup: CDR1 MNHEY, CDR2 SMNVEV (reference sequence). The CDR3 coding sequence is TGTGCCAGCAGGCAGGGCTCTGGGGCCAACGTCCTGACTTTC. Translating it yields CASRQGSGANVLTF.

V gene TRBV30 combines with J gene TRBJ1-2; 7 nucleotides line up with TRBD1. Per the germline V gene, CDR1 is GTSNPN and CDR2 is SVGIG (reference sequence). This CDR3 region has 14 residues. V shed 0 bases and J 7 bases; nucleotides not matched to a gene: 8. CDR3 protein: CAWSVLTGKGGYTF. In DNA, the CDR3 is TGTGCCTGGAGTGTATTGACAGGGAAGGGTGGCTACACCTTC.

This chain links TRBV4-1 with TRBJ2-5; D is uncertain. This CDR3 is 11 amino acids long. Germline lookup yields CDR1 MGHRA and CDR2 YSYEKL. Between the trimmed V and J ends, which lost 0 bases and 4 bases, there was a span of 0 bases. CDR3: CASSQEETQYF. The CDR3 nucleotides read TGCGCCAGCAGCCAAGAAGAGACCCAGTACTTC.

This clone was seen a single time. CDR3 nucleotide sequence: TGTGCCAGCTCCGACTCGAATAATTCACCCCTCCACTTT. This translates into CASSDSNNSPLHF. V is TRBV18 and J is TRBJ1-6; D is undetermined. Per germline, CDR1 KGHSH and CDR2 LQKENI. V was shortened by 6 bases and J by 5 bases, with 8 bases between the two germline ends. The CDR3 is made up of 13 amino acids.

The J gene is TRBJ1-2, the V gene TRBV9; 11 nucleotides match TRBD1. The CDR3 spans 16 residues. From germline, CDR1 is SGDLS and CDR2 YYNGEE. The trim removed 0 bases at V and 4 bases at J, leaving 5 bases unmatched. CDR3 DNA: TGTGCCAGCAGCGTAGCCATGGGACAGGGGGTCTATGGCTACACCTTC. Amino acids: CASSVAMGQGVYGYTF.

V gene TRBV19 combines with J gene TRBJ1-2; 8 bases agree with TRBD1. Trimming took 7 bases from V and 8 from J; bases not matched to a gene: 27. The CDR3 length is 19 residues. CDR1 LNHDA and CDR2 SQIVND come from the germline V gene (reference sequence). The CDR3 DNA follows: TGTGCCAGTATTCTAACAGCTCCGGGCAGGGGGCTACCCGGGTACGGCTACACCTTC. Amino acid sequence: CASILTAPGRGLPGYGYTF.

A single count supports this clone. This sequence joins TRBV10-3 and TRBJ1-6; D is undetermined. The CDR3 length is 12 residues. Germline V gene lookup returns CDR1 ENHRY and CDR2 SYGVKD. V was cut by 4 bases and J by 8 bases, with 6 bases left in between. This chain's CDR3 is CAISARDSPLHF. Written as DNA, the CDR3 is TGTGCCATCAGTGCTAGGGATTCACCCCTCCACTTT.

This rearrangement joins TRBV5-1 to TRBJ2-7; 8 nucleotides line up with TRBD1. This CDR3 has 14 amino acids. Looked up from germline, CDR1 is SGHRS and CDR2 is YFSETQ. V was clipped by 8 bases and J by 1 base; unmatched bases: 8. This chain's CDR3 is CASRDRGKSYEQYF. The CDR3 nucleotides are TGCGCCAGTCGAGACAGGGGAAAATCCTACGAGCAGTACTTC.

V is TRBV4-2 and J is TRBJ1-4; D may be TRBD1 (6 bases). The CDR3 has 14 residues. Per the germline V gene, CDR1 is LGHNA and CDR2 is YNFKEQ. Trimming shortened V by 3 bases and J by 2 bases, and 7 bases separated the two germline ends. The chain's CDR3 is CASSQGATNEKLFF. CDR3 in DNA: TGTGCCAGCAGCCAGGGGGCTACTAATGAAAAACTGTTTTTT.

The rearrangement joins TRBV30 to TRBJ1-6; tentative D call: TRBD1 (5 bases). From germline, CDR1 is GTSNPN and CDR2 SVGIG (reference sequence). This CDR3 region has 16 residues. V dropped 0 bases and J dropped 0 bases, with 9 bases sitting between them. CDR3 sequence: CAWSVQEHSYNSPLHF. The CDR3 region has the DNA TGTGCCTGGAGTGTACAGGAGCACTCCTATAATTCACCCCTCCACTTT.

This clone was found a few times. The chain is built from TRBV9 and TRBJ1-2; 7 nucleotides match TRBD1. The CDR3 is made up of 15 amino acids. The trim removed 3 bases at V and 2 bases at J, leaving 7 bases unmatched. Germline V lookup: CDR1 SGDLS, CDR2 YYNGEE. In nucleotides, the CDR3 is TGTGCCAGCAGCGGTTGGGGACAGATAAACTATGGCTACACCTTC. It is translated as CASSGWGQINYGYTF.

The chain couples TRBV9 to TRBJ2-5; a possible D gene is TRBD2 (5 bases). V was clipped by 0 bases and J by 2 bases, with 8 bases between them. Germline loops: CDR1 SGDLS, CDR2 YYNGEE. The CDR3 extends over 14 amino acids. Here the CDR3 DNA reads TGTGCCAGCAGCGTAGAGGAGCGGCAAGAGACCCAGTACTTC. Translating it yields CASSVEERQETQYF.

V gene TRBV6-5 combines with J gene TRBJ1-6; 8 positions match TRBD1. This CDR3 contains 15 residues. J lost 11 bases, V lost 0 bases, and 6 bases had no gene match. Germline CDR1 MNHEY, CDR2 SVGAGI. The CDR3 sequence is CASSYSGQGRTPLHF. CDR3 sequence (DNA): TGTGCCAGCAGTTACTCCGGACAGGGTCGTACACCCCTCCACTTT.

The chain joins TRBV5-6 to TRBJ2-5; D not resolved. This CDR3 region has 11 residues. Between the trimmed V and J ends, which lost 1 base and 4 bases, there was a span of 2 bases. The germline V gene has CDR1 SGHDT and CDR2 YYEEEE. The CDR3: CASSLSETQYF. DNA of the CDR3: TGTGCCAGCAGCTTGTCAGAGACCCAGTACTTC.

The chain combines TRBV25-1 with TRBJ2-3; D is uncertain. The germline V gene has CDR1 MGHDK and CDR2 SYGVNS. Trimming shortened V by 6 bases and J by 4 bases, and 2 bases separated the two germline ends. The CDR3 runs to 10 residues. CDR3 bases: TGTGCCAGCAGAGCAGATACGCAGTATTTT. Translated, it gives CASRADTQYF.

Written as DNA, the CDR3 is TGTGCCTTCGGCCCCCCCGGTAAGGGCCCCACGGGGGGCTACACCTTC. Its translation: CAFGPPGKGPTGGYTF. The chain carries TRBV30 and TRBJ1-2; D uncertain. The germline V gene encodes CDR1 GTSNPN and CDR2 SVGIG (reference sequence). The germline V and J ends were trimmed by 7 bases and 8 bases, with 29 bases remaining between them. The CDR3 is 16 residues long. Full variable domain (remainder filled in from reference TRBV30 and TRBJ1-2): SQTIHQWPATLVQPVGSPLSLECTVEGTSNPNLYWYRQAAGRGLQLLFYSVGIGQISSEVPQNLSASRPQDRQFILSSKKLLLSDSGFYLCAFGPPGKGPTGGYTFGSGTRLTVV.

This clone was recorded a few times. V and J are TRBV7-2 and TRBJ2-5; TRBD2 matches at 7 bases. The germline CDR1 and CDR2 sequences are SGHTA and FQGNSA. The CDR3 totals 13 residues. V trimming: 5 bases; J trimming: 5 bases; junction bases outside the gene matches: 5. Here the CDR3 DNA reads TGTGCCAGCAGCCCGCCGACTAGCGAGACCCAGTACTTC. It translates to CASSPPTSETQYF. The full variable domain, completed using reference TRBV7-2 and TRBJ2-5, is GAGVSQSPSNKVTEKGKDVELRCDPISGHTALYWYRQSLGQGLEFLIYFQGNSAPDKSGLPSDRFSAERTGGSVSTLTIQRTQQEDSAVYLCASSPPTSETQYFGPGTRLLVL.

This clone has just a few counts. The V call is TRBV25-1, the J call TRBJ2-5; 10 bases agree with TRBD2. The CDR3 loop spans 16 amino acids. V was clipped by 4 bases and J by 6 bases; unmatched bases: 11. CDR1 is MGHDK and CDR2 is SYGVNS in the germline V gene. CDR3 sequence (DNA): TGTGCCAGCAGTGGCTCCTCCGGGACTAGCGTTCAGACCCAGTACTTC. It encodes CASSGSSGTSVQTQYF.

The V gene is TRBV30, the J gene TRBJ2-5, with 7 positions matching TRBD1. V lost 0 bases and J lost 9; bases outside the gene matches: 7. Per the germline V gene, CDR1 is GTSNPN and CDR2 is SVGIG (reference sequence). This CDR3 has 13 amino acids. CDR3 bases: TGTGCCTGGAGTGTCAATCGTCAGGGGGCCCAGTACTTC. Translation: CAWSVNRQGAQYF. Together with reference TRBV30 and TRBJ2-5, the CDR3 gives the full variable domain: SQTIHQWPATLVQPVGSPLSLECTVEGTSNPNLYWYRQAAGRGLQLLFYSVGIGQISSEVPQNLSASRPQDRQFILSSKKLLLSDSGFYLCAWSVNRQGAQYFGPGTRLLVL.

The CDR3 reads CAWSVRTGAINSPLHF. The DNA of the CDR3 is TGTGCCTGGAGTGTCAGGACGGGGGCGATTAATTCACCCCTCCACTTT. The chain employs TRBV30 and TRBJ1-6; possibly TRBD1 for D (6 bases). Per germline, CDR1 GTSNPN and CDR2 SVGIG (reference sequence). The CDR3 loop spans 16 amino acids. V was trimmed by 0 bases and J by 6 bases, leaving 15 bases between them. Supplemented by reference TRBV30 and TRBJ1-6, the full variable domain reads SQTIHQWPATLVQPVGSPLSLECTVEGTSNPNLYWYRQAAGRGLQLLFYSVGIGQISSEVPQNLSASRPQDRQFILSSKKLLLSDSGFYLCAWSVRTGAINSPLHFGNGTRLTVT.

The chain combines TRBV27 with TRBJ1-5, with no clear D. Germline CDR1 reads MNHEY; CDR2 reads SMNVEV (reference sequence). The V gene lost 5 bases and the J gene lost 6 bases, with 11 bases spanning the gap. The length of the CDR3 is 13 residues. The DNA of the CDR3 is TGTGCCAGCAGTCCACTGACTTCTCAGCCCCAGCATTTT. It specifies CASSPLTSQPQHF.

This clone was detected once. This chain connects TRBV25-1 to TRBJ1-1, with D perhaps matching TRBD1 (5 bases). The CDR3 spans 11 residues. V lost 10 bases, J lost 7 bases, and 13 bases lay in between. Per germline, CDR1 MGHDK and CDR2 SYGVNS. The CDR3 coding sequence is TGTGCCACCCGGGGGGGGAGTGAAGCTTTCTTT. This gives the protein CATRGGSEAFF.

This sequence joins TRBV15 and TRBJ1-1; no reliable D call. The CDR3 has 13 amino acids. The V gene's germline CDR1 is LNHNV and CDR2 YYDKDF (reference sequence). V was clipped by 4 bases and J by 4 bases, with 10 bases between them. The CDR3 loop reads CATSTWGSTEAFF. The DNA for the CDR3 is TGTGCCACCAGCACTTGGGGATCCACTGAAGCTTTCTTT.

V and J are TRBV2 and TRBJ2-1, with D tentatively TRBD1 (6 bases). Germline V CDR1 and CDR2: SNHLY, FYNNEI. The CDR3 has 14 residues. V lost 6 bases, J lost 5 bases, and 14 bases lay in between. The CDR3 is CASSPLDSNNEQFF. In nucleotides, the CDR3 is TGTGCCAGCAGCCCCTTGGACAGTAACAATGAGCAGTTCTTC.

The V gene is TRBV6-1, the J gene TRBJ1-1; D unresolved. Germline V gene data show CDR1 as MNHNS and CDR2 as SASEGT. Trimming cost V 3 bases and J 8 bases, with 7 bases left between them. The CDR3 is 11 residues long. The CDR3 protein is CASSEDGEAFF. CDR3 coding DNA: TGTGCCAGCAGTGAGGACGGAGAAGCTTTCTTT.

This chain joins TRBV5-1 and TRBJ2-2, with D unresolved. The CDR3 is made up of 15 amino acids. Trimming removed 7 bases at V and 3 bases at J, with 16 bases between. Germline CDR1 is SGHRS and CDR2 is YFSETQ. CDR3 sequence reads: CASAPWNRDTGELFF. The DNA for the CDR3 is TGCGCCAGCGCCCCATGGAATAGGGACACCGGGGAGCTGTTTTTT. The variable domain in full, completed from reference TRBV5-1 and TRBJ2-2, reads KAGVTQTPRYLIKTRGQQVTLSCSPISGHRSVSWYQQTPGQGLQFLFEYFSETQRNKGNFPGRFSGRQFSNSRSEMNVSTLELGDSALYLCASAPWNRDTGELFFGEGSRLTVL.

The rearrangement links TRBV7-9 to TRBJ2-5; D call uncertain. V lost 5 bases and J 5 bases, leaving 12 bases between the germline ends. CDR1 is SEHNR and CDR2 is FQNEAQ in the germline V gene (reference sequence). The CDR3 extends over 13 amino acids. CDR3 sequence: CASSAVPWETQYF. DNA for the CDR3: TGTGCCAGCAGCGCAGTGCCATGGGAGACCCAGTACTTC. Full variable domain (remainder filled in from reference TRBV7-9 and TRBJ2-5): DTGVSQNPRHKITKRGQNVTFRCDPISEHNRLYWYRQTLGQGPEFLTYFQNEAQLEKSRLLSDRFSAERPKGSFSTLEIQRTEQGDSAMYLCASSAVPWETQYFGPGTRLLVL.

V usage is TRBV30 and J usage is TRBJ1-2, with D perhaps TRBD1 (5 bases). The CDR3 has 12 amino acids. V was shortened by 4 bases and J by 8 bases, with 14 bases between the two germline ends. CDR1 and CDR2 (germline): GTSNPN, SVGIG (reference sequence). The CDR3 sequence: CAWKQDMRGYTF. CDR3 sequence (DNA): TGTGCCTGGAAACAGGATATGCGGGGCTACACCTTC.